These 16 T cell receptor beta chains were sequenced from one sample in a study of cytomegalovirus exposure and HLA in healthy donors. PCR amplification relied on 60 Vbeta primers (plus 13 Jbeta primers). Profiling relied on immunoSEQ multiplex PCR, and the TCRdb table lists in-frame clones only, not all of them. Seen here are 150,000 to 200,000 clones, 77% observed once, and the top ten hold around 1.5%. What was sequenced was PBMCs. The source is a young woman in good health and CMV-seropositive.

This clone has a single count. The chain links TRBV7-2 to TRBJ2-7, with D maybe TRBD1 (6 bases). The V gene lost 0 bases and the J gene lost 3 bases, with 9 bases spanning the gap. The germline V gene encodes CDR1 SGHTA and CDR2 FQGNSA. The CDR3 has 14 residues. For the CDR3, the DNA is TGTGCCAGCAGCTTAGCAGGGGGAGACTACGAGCAGTACTTC. Translation: CASSLAGGDYEQYF.

In nucleotides, the CDR3 is TGTGCCAGCAGCCCACAGGGGGCGAACGTAAGAGAGACCCAGTACTTC. It is translated as CASSPQGANVRETQYF. V is TRBV5-5 and J is TRBJ2-5, with TRBD1 matching over 9 bases. CDR1 SGHKS and CDR2 YYEKEE come from the germline V gene (reference sequence). The CDR3 has 16 amino acids. Trimming took 4 bases from V and 4 from J; bases not matched to a gene: 11.

The V and J genes are TRBV11-2 and TRBJ1-1, with 9 positions matching TRBD1. Germline CDR1 SGHAT, CDR2 FQNNGV. Trimming took 5 bases from V and 5 from J; bases not matched to a gene: 3. This CDR3 is 13 amino acids long. The CDR3 DNA follows: TGTGCCAGCAGCCCAGGGACAGGGACTGAAGCTTTCTTT. Translating it yields CASSPGTGTEAFF.

The chain has TRBV12-5 and TRBJ2-1, with a weak D call TRBD2 (6 bases). Germline lookup yields CDR1 LGHNT and CDR2 FRNRAP. V lost 0 bases to trimming and J lost 14 bases, with 11 bases between them. CDR3 size: 12 residues. The CDR3 DNA is TGTGCTAGTGGTTTGGTGGTGGGAGGAAAGTTCTTC. It yields the protein CASGLVVGGKFF.

Remarks on this clone: Other DNA sequences from this sample encode an identical CDR3 as well. This chain connects TRBV2 to TRBJ1-2; D remains ambiguous. The CDR3 extends over 13 amino acids. Germline V gene sequence: CDR1 SNHLY, CDR2 FYNNEI. V dropped 1 base and J dropped 3 bases, with 6 bases sitting between them. The CDR3, as DNA: TGTGCCAGCAGTGAAGACCGCGACTATGGCTACACCTTC. This sequence encodes CASSEDRDYGYTF.

For the CDR3, the DNA is TGCGCCAGCAGCTTGTCGTCAGGGATGGGTCAGCCCCAGCATTTT. Its protein is CASSLSSGMGQPQHF. V gene TRBV5-1 combines with J gene TRBJ1-5; D is possibly TRBD1 (5 bases). This CDR3 region has 15 residues. Per germline, CDR1 SGHRS and CDR2 YFSETQ. Deletions cut 1 base from V and 6 bases from J, with 14 bases between. Full variable domain (missing parts from reference TRBV5-1 and TRBJ1-5): KAGVTQTPRYLIKTRGQQVTLSCSPISGHRSVSWYQQTPGQGLQFLFEYFSETQRNKGNFPGRFSGRQFSNSRSEMNVSTLELGDSALYLCASSLSSGMGQPQHFGDGTRLSIL.

This clone was seen a single time. The chain has TRBV28 and TRBJ1-5; 7 nucleotides agree with TRBD1. With V trimmed by 3 bases and J by 14 bases, 7 bases remained unmatched. The CDR3 is made up of 12 amino acids. Germline V gives CDR1 MDHEN, CDR2 SYDVKM. The CDR3 sequence: CASSLLTGDEHF. The CDR3 region has the DNA TGTGCCAGCAGTTTGCTCACAGGGGACGAGCATTTT.

This clone was detected once. The rearrangement links TRBV5-4 to TRBJ2-7, with 7 bases fitting TRBD1. V shed 4 bases, J shed 3 bases, and the junction held 4 bases outside the gene matches. The germline CDR1 and CDR2 sequences are SGHNT and YYREEE (reference sequence). The CDR3 has 13 residues. CDR3 in DNA: TGTGCCAGCAGCAAAGACAGGGTCTACGAGCAGTACTTC. Translated: CASSKDRVYEQYF.

CDR3 in amino acids: CASSPPGQGVEQYF. The CDR3, as DNA: TGTGCCAGTAGTCCACCGGGACAGGGGGTCGAGCAGTACTTC. The V and J genes are TRBV19 and TRBJ2-7, with TRBD1 matching 11 bases. V was pared by 5 bases and J by 6 bases, with 6 bases of the junction left unmatched. Germline V gene lookup returns CDR1 LNHDA and CDR2 SQIVND (reference sequence). The CDR3 extends over 14 amino acids.

This rearrangement joins TRBV9 to TRBJ2-2; 8 bases match TRBD2. The J segment lost 4 bases and the V segment lost 4 bases, leaving 9 bases of the junction unmatched. This CDR3 comprises 16 residues. Germline assignment: CDR1 SGDLS and CDR2 YYNGEE. The CDR3 DNA is TGTGCCAGCAGCCAGCTGTCTAGCGGGCCCACCGGGGAGCTGTTTTTT. Translation: CASSQLSSGPTGELFF.

V is TRBV10-3 and J is TRBJ2-3; a weak D match, TRBD1 (5 bases). The CDR3 runs to 11 residues. Germline CDR1 reads ENHRY; CDR2 reads SYGVKD. V lost 8 bases and J 6 bases, leaving 9 bases between the germline ends. The DNA for the CDR3 is TGTGCCATCGGGCCAGGGGATACGCAGTATTTT. Amino acid sequence: CAIGPGDTQYF.

This clone was detected a few times. The chain recombines TRBV6-5 with TRBJ1-5, with 9 bases matching TRBD1. This CDR3 contains 15 residues. In germline, CDR1 is MNHEY, CDR2 SVGAGI. V lost 6 bases, J lost 4 bases, and 7 bases stayed unmatched. The CDR3 DNA sequence: TGTGCCAGCAGACCGGGACAGGGATCAAATCAGCCCCAGCATTTT. Amino acid sequence: CASRPGQGSNQPQHF.

The chain employs TRBV6-1 and TRBJ1-1; TRBD1 might be the D (6 bases). The CDR3 covers 14 residues. Germline CDR1 MNHNS, CDR2 SASEGT. V lost 4 bases and J 5 bases, leaving 14 bases between the germline ends. The CDR3 region is CASSARGGVTEAFF. CDR3 in DNA: TGTGCCAGCAGTGCCCGGGGGGGCGTAACTGAAGCTTTCTTT.

This chain connects TRBV5-6 to TRBJ2-1, with TRBD2 matching 7 bases. The CDR3 is 16 residues long. Losses at the gene ends were 0 bases for V and 4 bases for J; bases not matched to a gene: 7. The V gene's germline CDR1 is SGHDT and CDR2 YYEEEE. The CDR3 region is CASSLEASGSYNEQFF. The CDR3 coding sequence is TGTGCCAGCAGCTTGGAGGCTAGCGGATCATACAATGAGCAGTTCTTC. Together with reference TRBV5-6 and TRBJ2-1, the CDR3 gives the full variable domain: DAGVTQSPTHLIKTRGQQVTLRCSPKSGHDTVSWYQQALGQGPQFIFQYYEEEERQRGNFPDRFSGHQFPNYSSELNVNALLLGDSALYLCASSLEASGSYNEQFFGPGTRLTVL.

V gene TRBV5-1 combines with J gene TRBJ1-1, with TRBD1 matching 7 bases. V shed 1 base, J shed 5 bases, and the junction held 2 bases outside the gene matches. The CDR3 covers 13 residues. Looked up from germline, CDR1 is SGHRS and CDR2 is YFSETQ. This chain's CDR3 is CASSLHRGTEAFF. DNA for the CDR3: TGCGCCAGCAGCTTGCACAGGGGTACTGAAGCTTTCTTT.

The CDR3 reads CASSAVITTDTQYF. CDR3 bases: TGCGCCAGCAGTGCGGTAATTACCACAGATACGCAGTATTTT. The rearrangement uses TRBV10-1 and TRBJ2-3; no reliable D call. The CDR3 has 14 residues. V was cut by 4 bases and J by 2 bases, with 10 bases left in between. In germline, CDR1 is WNHNN, CDR2 SYGVQD (reference sequence).